Listed here are 30 T cell receptor beta chains from one sample, sequenced in a study of T-cell memory formation after mild COVID-19. TCRdb analysed the 5' RACE reads with MiXCR anew, one entry per CDR3 protein. The table has 180,000 or so distinct CDR3 sequences, roughly 10% seen once. The specimen sequenced was PBMCs or a T cell subset sorted from them (not recorded which). These receptors all stem from a man in his late teens or twenties who had mild COVID-19 (a few samples of this study predate the infection). Cell type and time point are not known.

V gene TRBV20-1 combines with J gene TRBJ1-4; D gene uncertain. Germline V gene sequence: CDR1 DFQATT, CDR2 SNEGSKA (reference sequence). The germline V and J ends were trimmed by 0 bases and 0 bases, with 11 bases remaining between them. The CDR3 loop spans 16 amino acids. This chain's CDR3 is CSARDRISATNEKLFF. The CDR3 DNA sequence: TGCAGTGCTAGAGACCGCATCTCTGCAACTAATGAAAAACTGTTTTTT.

V gene TRBV7-2 combines with J gene TRBJ2-1; the D is unclear. The CDR3 contains 14 residues. CDR1 is SGHTA, CDR2 FQGNSA, per germline. Trimming took 5 bases from V and 8 from J, leaving 16 bases between them. The CDR3 DNA follows: TGTGCCAGCAGCATAGAAGGTTTCTTCGATGAGCAGTTCTTC. This sequence encodes CASSIEGFFDEQFF.

The chain employs TRBV19 and TRBJ1-5; D gene unclear. Germline V CDR1 and CDR2: LNHDA, SQIVND (reference sequence). V dropped 6 bases and J dropped 6 bases, with 3 bases sitting between them. The CDR3 is made up of 10 amino acids. The CDR3 DNA sequence: TGTGCCAGTAGGGGTCAGCCCCAGCATTTT. It translates to CASRGQPQHF.

In this sample, this clonotype turned up many times. The V and J genes are TRBV12-3 or TRBV12-4 and TRBJ2-1; 10 bases are a match to TRBD2. CDR3 size: 14 residues. With 7 bases clipped from V and 10 bases from J, the junction kept 10 bases outside the gene matches. CDR3 region: CASISGLARGEQFF. CDR3 sequence (DNA): TGTGCCAGCATATCGGGACTAGCGCGAGGGGAGCAGTTCTTC.

The J gene is TRBJ1-5, the V gene TRBV3-1; D is possibly TRBD1 (6 bases). The CDR3 spans 17 residues. Trimming stripped 0 bases from V and 7 bases from J, with 19 bases between. Germline V lookup: CDR1 LGHDT, CDR2 YNNKEL (reference sequence). The CDR3 coding sequence is TGTGCCAGCAGCCAAGATATTGGGGGGGCCTCGGGCCAGCCCCAGCATTTT. Its protein product is CASSQDIGGASGQPQHF. Supplemented by reference TRBV3-1 and TRBJ1-5, the full variable domain reads DTAVSQTPKYLVTQMGNDKSIKCEQNLGHDTMYWYKQDSKKFLKIMFSYNNKELIINETVPNRFSPKSPDKAHLNLHINSLELGDSAVYFCASSQDIGGASGQPQHFGDGTRLSIL.

In DNA, the CDR3 is TGTGCCAGCAGCTTAGGGTCGGGCTTGTCCTACGAGCAGTACTTC. Its translation is CASSLGSGLSYEQYF. This sequence joins TRBV7-2 and TRBJ2-7; D gene ambiguous. The germline gives CDR1 SGHTA, CDR2 FQGNSA. This CDR3 is built from 15 residues. V was cut by 1 base and J by 1 base, with 11 bases left in between.

The CDR3 DNA follows: TGTGCCAGCAGCCGCGGGCTCGGCGGGGGGTCCTACAATGAGCAGTTCTTC. It specifies CASSRGLGGGSYNEQFF. The rearrangement joins TRBV7-6 to TRBJ2-1; 8 positions agree with TRBD2. This CDR3 has 17 residues. After removal of 5 bases from V and 1 base from J, the junction contained 10 bases not matched to a gene. Germline-derived CDR1 and CDR2 are SGHVS and FNYEAQ. The variable domain in full, completed from reference TRBV7-6 and TRBJ2-1, reads GAGVSQSPRYKVTKRGQDVALRCDPISGHVSLYWYRQALGQGPEFLTYFNYEAQQDKSGLPNDRFSAERPEGSISTLTIQRTEQRDSAMYRCASSRGLGGGSYNEQFFGPGTRLTVL.

This clonotype was seen a few times. The rearrangement links TRBV2 to TRBJ2-7; TRBD1 matches at 8 bases. The CDR3 covers 14 residues. Trimming removed 3 bases from V and 4 bases from J; junction bases left unmatched: 5. The V gene's germline CDR1 is SNHLY and CDR2 FYNNEI. DNA of the CDR3: TGTGCCAGCAGTGACTGGACAGGGAGTTACGAGCAGTACGTC. This sequence encodes CASSDWTGSYEQYV.

In its sample, this clonotype was seen a few times. The V call is TRBV9, the J call TRBJ2-3, with 7 bases matching TRBD2. With V trimmed by 0 bases and J by 4 bases, 8 bases remained unmatched. Germline values: CDR1 SGDLS, CDR2 YYNGEE. The CDR3 has 16 amino acids. In DNA, the CDR3 is TGTGCCAGCAGCGTAGCAAGGACTAGAGGCCCAGATACGCAGTATTTT. Protein product: CASSVARTRGPDTQYF.

This clonotype has only a few counts. The chain carries TRBV24-1 and TRBJ1-5, with D possibly being TRBD1 (5 bases). The CDR3 spans 16 residues. CDR1 and CDR2 from the germline V gene are KGHDR and SFDVKD. V lost 4 bases and J lost 3, with 15 bases in between. As DNA, the CDR3 is TGTGCCACCAGTGACGCCAGGCGGGGGTTCAATCAGCCCCAGCATTTT. Protein product: CATSDARRGFNQPQHF.

This clonotype was observed at least ten times. The chain carries TRBV28 and TRBJ1-2, with D maybe TRBD1 (6 bases). Trimming shortened V by 3 bases and J by 2 bases, and 7 bases separated the two germline ends. This CDR3 is built from 13 residues. Germline values: CDR1 MDHEN, CDR2 SYDVKM. The CDR3 sequence: CASSFRGNYGYTF. In DNA form, the CDR3 reads TGTGCCAGCAGTTTCAGGGGCAACTATGGCTACACCTTC.

This clonotype appeared a few times. The genes are TRBV3-1 and TRBJ1-1; the D gene is possibly TRBD1 (6 bases). The germline V gene encodes CDR1 LGHDT and CDR2 YNNKEL (reference sequence). V was clipped by 10 bases and J by 6 bases, with 12 bases between them. This CDR3 has 11 amino acids. The CDR3 nucleotides read TGTGCCACCAGGGGCCGGGCTGAAGCTTTCTTT. It yields the protein CATRGRAEAFF.

This clonotype was counted at least ten times. V gene TRBV12-3 or TRBV12-4 combines with J gene TRBJ1-3; the D gene is possibly TRBD1 (6 bases). The germline V and J ends were trimmed by 6 bases and 5 bases, with 11 bases remaining between them. The CDR3 has 13 amino acids. The CDR3 is CASSEGQRNTIYF. CDR3 nucleotide sequence: TGTGCCAGCAGCGAAGGACAGAGAAACACCATATATTTT.

This clonotype showed up many times. The chain joins TRBV29-1 to TRBJ2-5; the match to TRBD2 covers 9 bases. The CDR3 covers 15 residues. Trimming cost V 3 bases and J 2 bases; bases outside gene matches: 7. Germline loops: CDR1 SQVTM, CDR2 ANQGSEA. The CDR3 DNA follows: TGCAGCGTTGAGCGGGGGGGCCGGGTACAAGAGACCCAGTACTTC. Translating gives CSVERGGRVQETQYF.

Many counts were recorded for this clonotype. The chain links TRBV20-1 to TRBJ1-6; 9 nucleotides line up with TRBD1. V lost 4 bases, J lost 10 bases, and 11 bases stayed unmatched. This CDR3 is built from 15 residues. CDR1 is DFQATT, CDR2 SNEGSKA, per germline (reference sequence). The CDR3 protein is CSANRAGTGRSPLHF. DNA for the CDR3: TGCAGTGCTAACCGAGCCGGGACAGGGAGATCACCCCTCCACTTT.

V usage is TRBV5-1 and J usage is TRBJ1-2, with TRBD1 identical over 7 bases. With V trimmed by 7 bases and J by 3 bases, 6 bases remained unmatched. The V gene's germline CDR1 is SGHRS and CDR2 YFSETQ. The CDR3 length is 13 residues. This chain's CDR3 is CASQTGQDYGYTF. CDR3 nucleotides: TGCGCCAGCCAAACCGGACAGGACTATGGCTACACCTTC.

CDR3 residues: CASSEELNTEAFF. CDR3 sequence (DNA): TGTGCCAGCAGTGAGGAACTCAACACTGAAGCTTTCTTT. The rearrangement uses TRBV6-6 and TRBJ1-1; D is ambiguous. With 5 bases removed from V and 2 bases from J, the gap between germline ends came to 9 bases. This CDR3 comprises 13 residues. Germline lookup yields CDR1 MNHNY and CDR2 SVGAGI (reference sequence).

The genes are TRBV19 and TRBJ1-5; D uncertain. Trimming stripped 7 bases from V and 3 bases from J, with 16 bases between. The CDR3 has 15 amino acids. The V gene's germline CDR1 is LNHDA and CDR2 SQIVND (reference sequence). The CDR3 sequence is CASTRTAGPNQPQHF. As DNA, the CDR3 is TGTGCCAGTACCCGGACTGCGGGTCCCAATCAGCCCCAGCATTTT.

J is TRBJ1-4 and V is TRBV6-5; weak D call: TRBD1 (5 bases). V was pared by 5 bases and J by 7 bases, with 8 bases between. The CDR3 is made up of 12 amino acids. Germline V gene sequence: CDR1 MNHEY, CDR2 SVGAGI. The DNA of the CDR3 is TGTGCCAGCAGTAGGGACGGTGAAAAACTGTTTTTT. This translates into CASSRDGEKLFF.

This clonotype was observed a handful of times. The rearrangement joins TRBV4-2 to TRBJ1-2; D is unresolved. V was pared by 0 bases and J by 7 bases, with 6 bases between. This CDR3 is built from 12 residues. Germline values: CDR1 LGHNA, CDR2 YNFKEQ. The CDR3 loop reads CASSQEFLGYTF. The CDR3 DNA follows: TGTGCCAGCAGCCAAGAATTCCTTGGCTACACCTTC.

The rearrangement uses TRBV12-3 or TRBV12-4 and TRBJ1-1; D is unclear. V dropped 6 bases and J dropped 8 bases, with 13 bases sitting between them. The CDR3 has 12 amino acids. CDR3 amino acids: CASSRFGAEAFF. CDR3 DNA: TGTGCCAGCAGCCGATTCGGAGCCGAAGCTTTCTTT.

This clonotype occurred many times. This chain connects TRBV10-3 to TRBJ2-6, with 7 bases matching TRBD1. Germline trimming cut 7 bases from V and 0 bases from J; bases unmatched to any gene: 9. The CDR3 length is 17 residues. Germline-derived CDR1 and CDR2 are ENHRY and SYGVKD. Written as DNA, the CDR3 is TGTGCCATCAAAGAAAGGACAGGAAACTCTGGGGCCAACGTCCTGACTTTC. Residues: CAIKERTGNSGANVLTF.

This clonotype was observed a handful of times. J is TRBJ1-6 and V is TRBV9, with D uncertain. The CDR3 loop spans 14 amino acids. Germline V gene sequence: CDR1 SGDLS, CDR2 YYNGEE. Trimming left V 0 bases short and J 5 bases short, with 6 bases between. CDR3 sequence: CASSVDSNNSPLHF. Written as DNA, the CDR3 is TGTGCCAGCAGCGTAGACAGCAATAATTCACCCCTCCACTTT.

This clonotype was detected ten times or more. CDR3 DNA sequence: TGCGCCAGCAGCACGGCCCCCGGGACTAGCGGGACAGATACGCAGTATTTT. This encodes CASSTAPGTSGTDTQYF. The chain uses TRBV5-1 and TRBJ2-3, with 12 bases fitting TRBD2. CDR1 is SGHRS and CDR2 is YFSETQ in the germline V gene. CDR3 length: 17 residues. The junction had 9 bases not matched to a gene; V was cut back by 4 bases and J by 3 bases. Based on the CDR3 plus reference TRBV5-1 and TRBJ2-3, the full variable domain is KAGVTQTPRYLIKTRGQQVTLSCSPISGHRSVSWYQQTPGQGLQFLFEYFSETQRNKGNFPGRFSGRQFSNSRSEMNVSTLELGDSALYLCASSTAPGTSGTDTQYFGPGTRLTVL.

The table lists this clonotype with many counts. The chain is built from TRBV12-3 or TRBV12-4 and TRBJ2-3, with D maybe TRBD1 (5 bases). The CDR3 extends over 15 amino acids. Trimming left V 2 bases short and J 2 bases short, with 11 bases between. The DNA of the CDR3 is TGTGCCAGCAGTTTAAGTGGGGCTCTCACAGATACGCAGTATTTT. Translated: CASSLSGALTDTQYF.

In its sample, this clonotype was seen a few times. The rearrangement joins TRBV7-7 to TRBJ2-7; D remains unclear. Germline-derived CDR1 and CDR2 are SSHAT and FNYEAQ (reference sequence). This CDR3 is built from 9 residues. The CDR3 loop is CASSYEQYV. The CDR3 bases are TGTGCTAGCAGCTACGAGCAGTACGTC.

The rearrangement uses TRBV20-1 and TRBJ1-2, with 9 bases aligning to TRBD1. This CDR3 has 12 amino acids. After removal of 5 bases from V and 4 bases from J, the junction contained 2 bases not matched to a gene. Germline assignment: CDR1 DFQATT and CDR2 SNEGSKA (reference sequence). CDR3 region: CSALDRGYGYTF. The CDR3 DNA reads TGCAGTGCTCTGGACAGGGGCTATGGCTACACCTTC.

For this clonotype: The junction shows a germline mismatch at one end, possibly a read error. This chain connects TRBV2 to TRBJ2-3, with D maybe TRBD1 (6 bases). The CDR3 covers 13 residues. Per germline, CDR1 SNHLY and CDR2 FYNNEI. CDR3 nucleotide sequence: TGTGCCAGCAGGGAAGGACAGACAGATACGCAGTATTTT. Translation gives CASREGQTDTQYF.

There are many counts of this clonotype. The gene calls are TRBV5-6 and TRBJ2-7; the D is unclear. This CDR3 contains 13 residues. V was cut by 4 bases and J by 2 bases, with 10 bases left in between. Germline lookup yields CDR1 SGHDT and CDR2 YYEEEE. The CDR3: CASSPGSPYEQYF. CDR3 bases: TGTGCCAGCAGCCCCGGGTCCCCCTACGAGCAGTACTTC. Drawing the rest from reference TRBV5-6 and TRBJ2-7, the complete variable domain is DAGVTQSPTHLIKTRGQQVTLRCSPKSGHDTVSWYQQALGQGPQFIFQYYEEEERQRGNFPDRFSGHQFPNYSSELNVNALLLGDSALYLCASSPGSPYEQYFGPGTRLTVT.

This clonotype turned up a few times. This rearrangement joins TRBV10-3 to TRBJ1-6; the D is unclear. Deletions cut 2 bases from V and 1 base from J, with 6 bases between. CDR1 is ENHRY and CDR2 is SYGVKD in the germline V gene. CDR3 length: 15 residues. The CDR3 DNA is TGTGCCATCAGTGAGGGTATGTCCTATAATTCACCCCTCCACTTT. Encoded protein: CAISEGMSYNSPLHF.